In this sample, the clone carrying this T cell receptor (beta chain) turned up a few times. The sample is drawn from a study of regulatory T cells in long-lasting Graves disease. Study-level information: Those Graves' patients who were newly diagnosed had been on antithyroid drugs under 3 months.

The CDR3 is made up of 16 amino acids. CDR1 SEHNR and CDR2 FQNEAQ come from the germline V gene (reference sequence). Trimming cost V 4 bases and J 0 bases, with 13 bases left between them. The TCR beta library used iRepertoire HTBI primers with Arm-PCR amplification of CDR3. Using its own MiXCR run on the multiplex PCR reads, TCRdb lists one record per CDR3 protein. The sample yields around 480,000 distinct CDR3 sequences, around 15% seen once. The time point here: newly diagnosed GD, antithyroid drugs for less than 3 months. Researchers made the TCR library from RNA that was extracted from PBMCs. The same specimen was also included in a second study, on T cells in Graves' hyperthyroidism and ophthalmopathy. That work adds: By a 13 V-J model, ophthalmopathy was set apart from stable hyperthyroidism.

The receptor comes from a woman aged 35-65 years with Graves disease. The sample here was peripheral blood mononuclear cells (PBMCs), taken at new diagnosis, from a patient treated with antithyroid drugs. The chain uses TRBV7-9 and TRBJ1-5; D is perhaps TRBD1 (6 bases). CDR3 DNA: TGTGCCAGCAGCTCACAGGGAAGTTATAGCAATCAGCCCCAGCATTTT. Translation: CASSSQGSYSNQPQHF. The full variable domain, rest sourced from reference TRBV7-9 and TRBJ1-5, is DTGVSQNPRHKITKRGQNVTFRCDPISEHNRLYWYRQTLGQGPEFLTYFQNEAQLEKSRLLSDRFSAERPKGSFSTLEIQRTEQGDSAMYLCASSSQGSYSNQPQHFGDGTRLSIL.